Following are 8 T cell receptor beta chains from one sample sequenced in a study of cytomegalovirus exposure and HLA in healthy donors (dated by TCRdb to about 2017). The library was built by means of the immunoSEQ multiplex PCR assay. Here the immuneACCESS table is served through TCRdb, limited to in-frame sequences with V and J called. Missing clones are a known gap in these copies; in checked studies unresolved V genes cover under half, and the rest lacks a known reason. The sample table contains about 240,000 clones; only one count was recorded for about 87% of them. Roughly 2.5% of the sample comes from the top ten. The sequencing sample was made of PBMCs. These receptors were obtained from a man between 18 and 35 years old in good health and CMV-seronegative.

CDR3 DNA: TGCGCCAGCAGCCGCGAGATCTCTGGAAACACCATATATTTT. Amino acid sequence: CASSREISGNTIYF. This sequence joins TRBV4-3 and TRBJ1-3; no clear D. V gave up 4 bases and J gave up 0 bases, with 7 bases separating them. The CDR3 is made up of 14 amino acids. Germline V gives CDR1 LGHNA, CDR2 YSLEER.

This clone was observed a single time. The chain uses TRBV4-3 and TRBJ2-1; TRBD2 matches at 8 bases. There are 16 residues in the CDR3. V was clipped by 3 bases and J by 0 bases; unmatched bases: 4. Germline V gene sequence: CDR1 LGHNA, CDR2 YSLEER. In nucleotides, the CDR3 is TGCGCCAGCAGCCAGGAGGGACTAGTCTCCTACAATGAGCAGTTCTTC. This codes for CASSQEGLVSYNEQFF.

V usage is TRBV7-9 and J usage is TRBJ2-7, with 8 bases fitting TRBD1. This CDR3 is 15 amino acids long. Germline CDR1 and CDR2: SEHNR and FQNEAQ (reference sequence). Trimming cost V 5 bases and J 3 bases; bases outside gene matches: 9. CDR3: CASSDQDRVVYEQYF. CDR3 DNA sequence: TGTGCCAGCAGCGATCAGGACAGGGTAGTCTACGAGCAGTACTTC.

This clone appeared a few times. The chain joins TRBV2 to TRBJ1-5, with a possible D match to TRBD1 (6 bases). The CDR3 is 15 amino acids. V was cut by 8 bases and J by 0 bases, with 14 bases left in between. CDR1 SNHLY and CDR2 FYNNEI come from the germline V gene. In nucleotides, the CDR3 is TGTGCCAGCCATGGGGGCCACAATAGCAATCAGCCCCAGCATTTT. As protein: CASHGGHNSNQPQHF.

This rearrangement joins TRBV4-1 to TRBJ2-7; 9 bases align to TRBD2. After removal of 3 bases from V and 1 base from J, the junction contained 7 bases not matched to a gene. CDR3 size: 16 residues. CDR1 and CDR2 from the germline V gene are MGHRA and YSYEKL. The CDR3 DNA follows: TGCGCCAGCAGCCAGGCTAGCGGGAAGCCTTCCTACGAGCAGTACTTC. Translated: CASSQASGKPSYEQYF.

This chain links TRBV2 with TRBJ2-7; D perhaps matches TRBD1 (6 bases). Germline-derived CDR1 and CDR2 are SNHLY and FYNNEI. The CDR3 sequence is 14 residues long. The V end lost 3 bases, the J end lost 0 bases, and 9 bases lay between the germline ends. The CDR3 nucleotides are TGTGCCAGCAGTGACCTCAGGGGCTCCTACGAGCAGTACTTC. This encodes CASSDLRGSYEQYF.

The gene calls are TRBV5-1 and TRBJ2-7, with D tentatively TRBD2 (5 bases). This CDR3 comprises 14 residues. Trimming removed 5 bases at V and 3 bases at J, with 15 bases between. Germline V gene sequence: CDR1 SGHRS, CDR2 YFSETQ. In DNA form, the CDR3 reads TGCGCCAGCAGTCCCATGGGAGAGGTCTACGAGCAGTACTTC. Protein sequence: CASSPMGEVYEQYF.

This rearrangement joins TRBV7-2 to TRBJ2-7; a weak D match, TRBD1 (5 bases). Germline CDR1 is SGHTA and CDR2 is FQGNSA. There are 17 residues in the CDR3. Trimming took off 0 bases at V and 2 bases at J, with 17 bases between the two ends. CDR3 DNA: TGTGCCAGCAGCTTAGCCTCACAGGCCGCAACCACCTACGAGCAGTACTTC. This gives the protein CASSLASQAATTYEQYF.